The 18 T cell receptor beta chains below come from one sample, sequenced in a study of blood T cells in healthy people across ages. The second PCR ran roughly 7 to 12 cycles with a sample-barcoded 5' primer and J-beta primers. MiXCR was run by TCRdb on the 5' RACE reads, yielding one entry per CDR3 protein. The table lists roughly 1.4 million distinct CDR3 sequences, 59% of them singletons. The sequencing input was blood. These receptor sequences come from a man aged 18 to 30 in good health.

This chain links TRBV6-1 with TRBJ2-7, with 12 bases aligning to TRBD1. Germline CDR1 MNHNS, CDR2 SASEGT. The CDR3 has 14 amino acids. Trimming removed 8 bases from V and 7 bases from J; junction bases left unmatched: 9. CDR3 region: CASSPGTGGNEQYF. Here the CDR3 DNA reads TGTGCCAGCTCTCCCGGGACAGGGGGCAATGAGCAGTACTTC.

The chain couples TRBV29-1 to TRBJ2-4; D ambiguous. Deletions cut 6 bases from V and 13 bases from J, with 19 bases between. The CDR3 consists of 12 residues. Germline values: CDR1 SQVTM, CDR2 ANQGSEA. CDR3 residues: CSVAPRSAEQYF. DNA of the CDR3: TGCAGCGTAGCCCCTAGATCTGCTGAGCAGTACTTC.

This chain links TRBV12-3 or TRBV12-4 with TRBJ2-5; possible D gene TRBD2, 7 bases. There are 15 residues in the CDR3. V was shortened by 7 bases and J by 1 base, with 16 bases between the two germline ends. As DNA, the CDR3 is TGTGCCAGCACCAAGGGGGGGGATTTCCAAGAGACCCAGTACTTC. It encodes CASTKGGDFQETQYF.

The V and J genes are TRBV20-1 and TRBJ2-5; the D is unclear. The CDR3 loop spans 13 amino acids. The germline gives CDR1 DFQATT, CDR2 SNEGSKA (reference sequence). Trimming pared 3 bases from V and 4 bases from J, leaving 12 bases between. CDR3 sequence (DNA): TGCAGTGCTAGCGTAACCCTTGTAGAGACCCAGTACTTC. As protein: CSASVTLVETQYF.

The V call is TRBV4-2, the J call TRBJ2-1; D is uncertain. V lost 0 bases and J 8 bases, leaving 11 bases between the germline ends. In germline, CDR1 is LGHNA, CDR2 YNFKEQ. The length of the CDR3 is 14 residues. The CDR3 bases are TGTGCCAGCAGCCAAGAAGCGAGATCCGATGAGCAGTTCTTC. It encodes CASSQEARSDEQFF.

This chain uses TRBV4-2 with TRBJ1-6, with no clear D. There are 13 residues in the CDR3. Germline loops: CDR1 LGHNA, CDR2 YNFKEQ. V lost 4 bases to trimming and J lost 8 bases, with 9 bases between them. In nucleotides, the CDR3 is TGTGCCAGCAGCCTCCGCCCTGATTCACCCCTCCACTTT. Translated: CASSLRPDSPLHF.

This clonotype was seen a few times. The chain couples TRBV20-1 to TRBJ1-5; 12 bases line up with TRBD1. The length of the CDR3 is 13 residues. Germline V gene sequence: CDR1 DFQATT, CDR2 SNEGSKA (reference sequence). Germline trimming cut 5 bases from V and 6 bases from J; bases unmatched to any gene: 2. CDR3 loop: CSARDRGLQPQHF. CDR3 DNA sequence: TGCAGTGCTCGGGACAGGGGGCTTCAGCCCCAGCATTTT.

The table lists this clonotype with a few counts. CDR3 amino acids: CASSFVSGRYDEQFF. The CDR3 coding sequence is TGTGCCAGCAGCTTCGTCAGCGGGAGGTATGATGAGCAGTTCTTC. This chain connects TRBV11-1 to TRBJ2-1; TRBD2 agrees at 9 bases. The V segment lost 3 bases and the J segment 8 bases; nucleotides outside the gene matches: 8. Germline loops: CDR1 SGHAT, CDR2 FQDESV (reference sequence). The length of the CDR3 is 15 residues.

The rearrangement links TRBV3-1 to TRBJ2-5; D uncertain. Judging by the DNA end, TRBJ2-7 fits better; the J call may be wrong. CDR1 is LGHDT, CDR2 YNNKEL, per germline (reference sequence). The length of the CDR3 is 16 residues. In DNA, the CDR3 is TGTGCCAGCAGCCAAGGGCGGCCTGTTAACTACTACGAGCAGTACTTC. It encodes CASSQGRPVNYYEQYF.

This clonotype was observed once. The CDR3 nucleotides are TGCAGCGTTGGGGGGAGGTATGAAGCTTTCTTT. This codes for CSVGGRYEAFF. The V call is TRBV29-1, the J call TRBJ1-1; D perhaps matches TRBD1 (5 bases). Trimming shortened V by 4 bases and J by 7 bases, and 10 bases separated the two germline ends. Germline CDR1 and CDR2: SQVTM and ANQGSEA. This CDR3 has 11 amino acids.

This clonotype has a single count. V and J are TRBV4-1 and TRBJ2-3; D is ambiguous. V lost 2 bases and J lost 0, with 12 bases in between. There are 16 residues in the CDR3. Germline V gives CDR1 MGHRA, CDR2 YSYEKL. Here the CDR3 DNA reads TGCGCCAGCAGCCAAAGGGCCGCCCCAAGCACAGATACGCAGTATTTT. Its translation is CASSQRAAPSTDTQYF.

The J gene is TRBJ2-7, the V gene TRBV5-1, with TRBD1 matching 7 bases. This CDR3 comprises 14 residues. Germline lookup yields CDR1 SGHRS and CDR2 YFSETQ. With V trimmed by 3 bases and J by 2 bases, 5 bases remained unmatched. The CDR3 here is CASSWGTATYEQYF. CDR3 bases: TGCGCCAGCAGCTGGGGGACAGCAACCTACGAGCAGTACTTC.

This clonotype was seen a few times. This may be a read error, as it is one base from a much larger clone. This chain connects TRBV6-2 or TRBV6-3 to TRBJ2-1; 12 bases map to TRBD2. The J call may be in error: the DNA end matches TRBJ2-7 better. Germline V lookup: CDR1 MNHEY, CDR2 SVGEGT. The CDR3 extends over 15 amino acids. CDR3 loop: CASSRTSGEGNEQYF. For the CDR3, the DNA is TGTGCCAGCAGTCGGACTAGCGGGGAGGGGAATGAGCAGTACTTC.

The chain couples TRBV11-2 to TRBJ2-7; TRBD1 aligns across 9 bases. Germline-derived CDR1 and CDR2 are SGHAT and FQNNGV. Trimming cost V 5 bases and J 1 base; bases outside gene matches: 9. There are 16 residues in the CDR3. CDR3 coding DNA: TGTGCCAGCAGCACCTCACAGGGGGCTTTATCCTACGAGCAGTACTTC. Translation gives CASSTSQGALSYEQYF.

The chain employs TRBV20-1 and TRBJ2-7, with no clear D. This CDR3 region has 18 residues. V shed 2 bases and J shed 0 bases, with 23 bases lying between them. From germline, CDR1 is DFQATT and CDR2 SNEGSKA (reference sequence). The chain's CDR3 is CSARPFSPTGSYSYEQYF. For the CDR3, the DNA is TGCAGTGCTAGACCCTTCTCCCCAACCGGGTCCTACTCCTACGAGCAGTACTTC.

The chain recombines TRBV20-1 with TRBJ2-5; D remains unclear. The CDR3 spans 12 residues. From germline, CDR1 is DFQATT and CDR2 SNEGSKA (reference sequence). The V end lost 3 bases, the J end lost 5 bases, and 10 bases lay between the germline ends. DNA of the CDR3: TGCAGTGCTAGTACTGGCGTTGAGACCCAGTACTTC. It translates to CSASTGVETQYF.

The rearrangement joins TRBV4-3 to TRBJ1-4, with D perhaps matching TRBD1 (6 bases). This CDR3 has 15 residues. V was shortened by 5 bases and J by 0 bases, with 10 bases between the two germline ends. The germline V gene has CDR1 LGHNA and CDR2 YSLEER. This CDR3 is CASSSRQATNEKLFF. The CDR3 DNA sequence: TGCGCCAGCAGCAGCCGACAGGCAACTAATGAAAAACTGTTTTTT.

The CDR3 is CASSLGQGMPSGELFF. CDR3 coding DNA: TGTGCCAGCAGCTTAGGACAGGGGATGCCTTCCGGGGAGCTGTTTTTT. The chain combines TRBV11-3 with TRBJ2-2; TRBD1 agrees at 8 bases. The germline V gene has CDR1 SGHNT and CDR2 YENEEA. Trimming took 1 base from V and 6 from J; bases not matched to a gene: 7. This CDR3 is built from 16 residues.